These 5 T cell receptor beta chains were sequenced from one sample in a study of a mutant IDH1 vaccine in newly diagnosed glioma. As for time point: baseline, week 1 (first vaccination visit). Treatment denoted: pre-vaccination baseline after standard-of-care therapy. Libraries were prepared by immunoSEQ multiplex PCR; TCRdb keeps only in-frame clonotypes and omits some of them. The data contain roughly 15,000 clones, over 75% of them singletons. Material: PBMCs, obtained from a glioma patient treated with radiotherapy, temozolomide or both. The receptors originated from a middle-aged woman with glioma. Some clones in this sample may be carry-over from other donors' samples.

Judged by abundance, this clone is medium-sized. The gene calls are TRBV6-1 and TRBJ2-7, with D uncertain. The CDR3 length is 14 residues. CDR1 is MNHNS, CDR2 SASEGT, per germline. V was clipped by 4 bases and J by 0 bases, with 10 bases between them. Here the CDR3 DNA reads TGTGCCAGCAGTGCCACGGGTTTCTCCTACGAGCAGTACTTC. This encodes CASSATGFSYEQYF.

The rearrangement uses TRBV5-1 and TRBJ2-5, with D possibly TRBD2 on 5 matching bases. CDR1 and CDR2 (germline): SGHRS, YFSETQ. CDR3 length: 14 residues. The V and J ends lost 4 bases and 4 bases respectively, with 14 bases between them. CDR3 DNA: TGCGCCAGCAGCCTGAACGGGATTGGAGAGACCCAGTACTTC. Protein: CASSLNGIGETQYF.

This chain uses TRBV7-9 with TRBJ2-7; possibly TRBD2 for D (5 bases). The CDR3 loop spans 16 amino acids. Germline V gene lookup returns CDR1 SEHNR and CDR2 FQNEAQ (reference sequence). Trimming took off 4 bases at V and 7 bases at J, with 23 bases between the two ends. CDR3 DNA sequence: TGTGCCAGCAGCTCGCAATCTGGGCTCTTGGGAGAAGAGCAGTACTTC. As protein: CASSSQSGLLGEEQYF.

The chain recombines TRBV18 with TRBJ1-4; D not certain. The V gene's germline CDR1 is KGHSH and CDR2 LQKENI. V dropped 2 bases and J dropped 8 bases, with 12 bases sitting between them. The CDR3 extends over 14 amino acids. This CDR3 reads CASSPLGVGEKLFF. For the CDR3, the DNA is TGTGCCAGCTCACCATTGGGAGTGGGGGAAAAACTGTTTTTT.

The CDR3 region is CASSFDSGRNYEQYF. CDR3 bases: TGTGCCAGCAGCTTTGATAGCGGGAGGAACTACGAGCAGTACTTC. The chain employs TRBV5-4 and TRBJ2-7, with 10 bases aligning to TRBD2. V lost 2 bases and J lost 3; bases outside the gene matches: 5. Germline values: CDR1 SGHNT, CDR2 YYREEE (reference sequence). The CDR3 covers 15 residues.